This T cell receptor beta chain was retrieved from a study of cytomegalovirus exposure and HLA in healthy donors. Study-level points and caveats: Presence/absence analyses treated sequencing depth as roughly uniform across donors.

Germline CDR1 reads MNHNY; CDR2 reads SVGAGI (reference sequence). The CDR3 has 12 amino acids. Trimming cost V 6 bases and J 8 bases, with 11 bases left between them. As to this clone: The antigen is undetermined.

The PCR made use of 60 Vbeta and 13 Jbeta primers. Sequencing used immunoSEQ multiplex PCR; TCRdb keeps in-frame clones, though not all of them. Of about 140,000 clones listed, roughly 78% were seen once; the top ten hold roughly 2%. This chain connects TRBV6-6 to TRBJ1-5; possibly TRBD1 for D (6 bases). Sequenced: PBMCs. This sequence was found in a man younger than 40 in good health and CMV-seronegative. The CDR3 DNA sequence: TGTGCCAGCAGCGACAGGCTGAAGCCCCAGCATTTT. It specifies CASSDRLKPQHF.